These 19 T cell receptor beta chains were all obtained from the same sample, sequenced in a study of T cell responses to AZD1222 COVID-19 vaccine. Sequencing was performed with immunoSEQ multiplex PCR; in TCRdb, only in-frame clones are kept and a portion is missing. Of some 120,000 clones listed, 85% to 90% were seen once; the top ten hold around 30%. The material was peripheral blood, obtained on day 0 of AZD1222 vaccination. These receptors all come from an adult in good health.

The chain joins TRBV3-1 (or the pseudogene TRBV3-2) to TRBJ2-2; D ambiguous. Germline CDR1 and CDR2: LGHDT and YNNKEL (reference sequence). The CDR3 is made up of 13 amino acids. Deletions cut 4 bases from V and 5 bases from J, with 8 bases between. The CDR3 reads CASSLRRTGELFF. The DNA for the CDR3 is TGTGCCAGCAGCCTTCGTAGGACCGGGGAGCTGTTTTTT.

The chain combines TRBV25-1 with TRBJ1-1; D is ambiguous. Trimming cost V 3 bases and J 1 base, with 12 bases left between them. Germline V CDR1 and CDR2: MGHDK, SYGVNS. This CDR3 spans 15 amino acids. Written as DNA, the CDR3 is TGTGCCAGCAGTGAGACCGGAGGCGCGAACACTGAAGCTTTCTTT. Translation gives CASSETGGANTEAFF. Using reference TRBV25-1 and TRBJ1-1 for the parts outside the CDR3, the full variable domain is EADIYQTPRYLVIGTGKKITLECSQTMGHDKMYWYQQDPGMELHLIHYSYGVNSTEKGDLSSESTVSRIRTEHFPLTLESARPSHTSQYLCASSETGGANTEAFFGQGTRLTVV.

The chain carries TRBV5-1 and TRBJ1-1; 10 bases match TRBD1. Germline V gene sequence: CDR1 SGHRS, CDR2 YFSETQ. V was clipped by 0 bases and J by 10 bases; unmatched bases: 6. The CDR3 loop spans 14 amino acids. This chain's CDR3 is CASSLEGQGFSAFF. CDR3 DNA sequence: TGCGCCAGCAGCTTGGAGGGACAGGGGTTCTCAGCTTTCTTT.

The rearrangement uses TRBV7-8 and TRBJ1-2, with D perhaps TRBD1 (5 bases). Germline CDR1 and CDR2: SGHVS and FQNEAQ. This CDR3 is 13 amino acids long. Written as DNA, the CDR3 is TGTGCAGCGGGGTCGGGGGTCCTCTATGGCTACACCTTC. It codes for CAAGSGVLYGYTF.

The J gene is TRBJ2-3, the V gene TRBV12-3 or TRBV12-4; D remains unclear. This CDR3 contains 12 residues. V was clipped by 3 bases and J by 9 bases, with 10 bases between them. The CDR3 region is CASSFSLKTQYF. The DNA of the CDR3 is TGTGCCAGCAGTTTTTCCCTGAAAACGCAGTATTTT.

The chain carries TRBV9 and TRBJ2-1; 11 nucleotides match TRBD1. The trim removed 7 bases at V and 9 bases at J, leaving 9 bases unmatched. The germline CDR1 and CDR2 sequences are SGDLS and YYNGEE. The CDR3 length is 14 residues. The CDR3 sequence: CASDRTGGRGEQFF. Written as DNA, the CDR3 is TGTGCCAGCGATCGGACAGGGGGCCGGGGTGAGCAGTTCTTC.

The table lists this clone with a few counts. The V gene is TRBV7-9, the J gene TRBJ1-1; D remains unclear. V lost 4 bases and J lost 1, with 13 bases in between. The germline CDR1 and CDR2 sequences are SEHNR and FQNEAQ (reference sequence). The length of the CDR3 is 15 residues. In nucleotides, the CDR3 is TGTGCCAGCAGCTCACCGTACGCAGGGAACACTGAAGCTTTCTTT. Translated: CASSSPYAGNTEAFF.

This chain uses TRBV10-3 with TRBJ2-1; D gene uncertain. CDR3 size: 13 residues. Germline lookup yields CDR1 ENHRY and CDR2 SYGVKD. V was clipped by 6 bases and J by 6 bases, with 12 bases between them. This CDR3 reads CAIRTEPGNEQFF. The CDR3, as DNA: TGTGCCATCAGGACCGAGCCGGGCAATGAGCAGTTCTTC.

J is TRBJ1-2 and V is TRBV6-5; 7 bases align to TRBD1. V gave up 2 bases and J gave up 2 bases; unmatched junction bases: 8. The germline V gene has CDR1 MNHEY and CDR2 SVGAGI. The CDR3 loop spans 16 amino acids. In nucleotides, the CDR3 is TGTGCCAGCAGTTACGGTGCCGGGACAGCGAACTATGGCTACACCTTC. This encodes CASSYGAGTANYGYTF.

This chain joins TRBV2 and TRBJ2-2, with a possible D match to TRBD2 (5 bases). In germline, CDR1 is SNHLY, CDR2 FYNNEI. The CDR3 covers 13 residues. The V and J ends lost 4 bases and 6 bases respectively, with 9 bases between them. For the CDR3, the DNA is TGTGCCAGCAGTGGCGGGTTGGCCGGGGAGCTGTTTTTT. It specifies CASSGGLAGELFF.

The chain joins TRBV3-1 (or the pseudogene TRBV3-2) to TRBJ2-3, with D uncertain. The V gene's germline CDR1 is LGHDT and CDR2 YNNKEL (reference sequence). Trimming pared 3 bases from V and 0 bases from J, leaving 16 bases between. The CDR3 is 17 amino acids. The CDR3 loop reads CASSHTGSYSSTDTQYF. CDR3 nucleotide sequence: TGTGCCAGCAGCCACACTGGGTCCTACTCTAGCACAGATACGCAGTATTTT.

This clone has a single count. V usage is TRBV29-1 and J usage is TRBJ1-1; TRBD1 is a possible D gene (5 bases). This CDR3 has 13 amino acids. The V end was cut by 5 bases, the J end by 6 bases, with 16 bases between. CDR1 and CDR2 (germline): SQVTM, ANQGSEA. CDR3 sequence (DNA): TGCAGCGTTCGGGCACAGGATGGTTCTGAAGCTTTCTTT. This codes for CSVRAQDGSEAFF.

This rearrangement joins TRBV7-9 to TRBJ2-7; a weak D match, TRBD1 (6 bases). V gave up 8 bases and J gave up 4 bases, with 15 bases separating them. Germline-derived CDR1 and CDR2 are SEHNR and FQNEAQ (reference sequence). The CDR3 is 13 residues long. The CDR3 protein is CASAKVQGYEQYF. The CDR3 nucleotides read TGTGCCAGCGCCAAAGTTCAGGGGTACGAGCAGTACTTC.

This chain connects TRBV18 to TRBJ2-5; a possible D gene is TRBD1 (6 bases). V lost 2 bases to trimming and J lost 4 bases, with 14 bases between them. Germline CDR1 is KGHSH and CDR2 is LQKENI. The CDR3 covers 15 residues. The CDR3 sequence is CASSPSDRLGETQYF. The CDR3 region has the DNA TGTGCCAGCTCACCATCCGACAGGCTCGGAGAGACCCAGTACTTC.

DNA of the CDR3: TGTGCCAGCTCACCACCGTCCGGGAGGGCCTACAATGAGCAGTTCTTC. The encoded protein is CASSPPSGRAYNEQFF. This chain links TRBV18 with TRBJ2-1, with 8 bases identical to TRBD2. The germline V gene encodes CDR1 KGHSH and CDR2 LQKENI. With V trimmed by 0 bases and J by 2 bases, 3 bases remained unmatched. This CDR3 is built from 16 residues.

The chain links TRBV5-4 to TRBJ2-1, with TRBD2 as a possible D gene (6 bases). Germline-derived CDR1 and CDR2 are SGHNT and YYREEE (reference sequence). CDR3 length: 17 residues. The V gene lost 5 bases and the J gene lost 0 bases, with 18 bases spanning the gap. The CDR3 is CASSRLFTGASYNEQFF. The CDR3 region has the DNA TGTGCCAGCAGTCGTCTATTTACGGGAGCCTCCTACAATGAGCAGTTCTTC.

This clone was observed once. The chain joins TRBV19 to TRBJ1-1; no firm D call. V dropped 3 bases and J dropped 0 bases, with 5 bases sitting between them. The V gene's germline CDR1 is LNHDA and CDR2 SQIVND (reference sequence). CDR3 length: 13 amino acids. The CDR3 region is CASSMALNTEAFF. The DNA of the CDR3 is TGTGCCAGTAGTATGGCTTTGAACACTGAAGCTTTCTTT. Full variable domain (rest looked up from reference TRBV19 and TRBJ1-1): DGGITQSPKYLFRKEGQNVTLSCEQNLNHDAMYWYRQDPGQGLRLIYYSQIVNDFQKGDIAEGYSVSREKKESFPLTVTSAQKNPTAFYLCASSMALNTEAFFGQGTRLTVV.

This clone was counted once. The rearrangement joins TRBV7-3 to TRBJ1-4, with D maybe TRBD1 (5 bases). Between the trimmed V and J ends, which lost 0 bases and 7 bases, there was a span of 6 bases. The CDR3 is 13 residues long. Per germline, CDR1 SGHTA and CDR2 FQGTGA. The DNA of the CDR3 is TGTGCCAGCAGCTTAACGCAGGGTGAAAAACTGTTTTTT. It translates to CASSLTQGEKLFF.

DNA of the CDR3: TGTGCCAGCACCTCGGGACCGCTGGTTGGGGAGACCCAGTACTTC. It codes for CASTSGPLVGETQYF. The gene calls are TRBV2 and TRBJ2-5; the D call may be TRBD1 or TRBD2 (5 bases each). The V end lost 7 bases, the J end lost 5 bases, and 20 bases lay between the germline ends. CDR3 length equals 15 residues. Germline V gene lookup returns CDR1 SNHLY and CDR2 FYNNEI.